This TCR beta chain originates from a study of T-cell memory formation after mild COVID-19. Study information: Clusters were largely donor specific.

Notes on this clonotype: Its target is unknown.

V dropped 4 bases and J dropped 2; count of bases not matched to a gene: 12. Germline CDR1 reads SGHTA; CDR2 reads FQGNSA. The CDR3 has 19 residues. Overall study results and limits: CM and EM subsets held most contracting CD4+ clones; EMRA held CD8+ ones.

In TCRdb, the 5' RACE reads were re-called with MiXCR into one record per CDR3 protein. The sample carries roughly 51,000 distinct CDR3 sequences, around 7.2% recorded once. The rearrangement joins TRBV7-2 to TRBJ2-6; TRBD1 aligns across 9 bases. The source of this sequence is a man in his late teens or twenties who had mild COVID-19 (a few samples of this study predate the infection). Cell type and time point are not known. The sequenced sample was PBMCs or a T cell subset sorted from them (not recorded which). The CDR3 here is CASSSIGTGGAAGANVLTF. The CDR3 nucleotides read TGTGCCAGCAGCTCTATAGGAACAGGGGGCGCGGCTGGGGCCAACGTCCTGACTTTC. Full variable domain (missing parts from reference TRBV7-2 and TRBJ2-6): GAGVSQSPSNKVTEKGKDVELRCDPISGHTALYWYRQSLGQGLEFLIYFQGNSAPDKSGLPSDRFSAERTGGSVSTLTIQRTQQEDSAVYLCASSSIGTGGAAGANVLTFGAGSRLTVL.